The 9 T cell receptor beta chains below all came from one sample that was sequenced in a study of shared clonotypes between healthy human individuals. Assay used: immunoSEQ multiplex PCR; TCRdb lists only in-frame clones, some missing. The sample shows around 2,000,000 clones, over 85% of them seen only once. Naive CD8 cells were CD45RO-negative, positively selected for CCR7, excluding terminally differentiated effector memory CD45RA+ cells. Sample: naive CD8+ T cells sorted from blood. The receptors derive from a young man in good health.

Here the CDR3 reads CASSFGQGSTYEQYF. The DNA for the CDR3 is TGTGCCAGCAGTTTTGGGCAGGGATCAACCTACGAGCAGTACTTC. This chain uses TRBV27 with TRBJ2-7; weak D call: TRBD1 (5 bases). The germline CDR1 and CDR2 sequences are MNHEY and SMNVEV (reference sequence). CDR3 length: 15 amino acids. Trimming pared 3 bases from V and 2 bases from J, leaving 14 bases between.

The CDR3 spells CASSSELEGTGETQYF. CDR3 nucleotides: TGTGCCAGCAGCTCCGAGTTGGAGGGAACAGGAGAGACCCAGTACTTC. The chain links TRBV7-2 to TRBJ2-5, with a tentative D call TRBD2 (6 bases). Germline V gene sequence: CDR1 SGHTA, CDR2 FQGNSA. Trimming left V 4 bases short and J 4 bases short, with 19 bases between. CDR3 length: 16 residues.

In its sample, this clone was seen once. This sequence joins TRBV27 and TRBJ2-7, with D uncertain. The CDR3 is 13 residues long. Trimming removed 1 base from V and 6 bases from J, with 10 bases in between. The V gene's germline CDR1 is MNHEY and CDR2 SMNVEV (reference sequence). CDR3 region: CASSLLSVGEQYF. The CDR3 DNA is TGTGCCAGCAGTTTATTGTCAGTCGGCGAGCAGTACTTC.

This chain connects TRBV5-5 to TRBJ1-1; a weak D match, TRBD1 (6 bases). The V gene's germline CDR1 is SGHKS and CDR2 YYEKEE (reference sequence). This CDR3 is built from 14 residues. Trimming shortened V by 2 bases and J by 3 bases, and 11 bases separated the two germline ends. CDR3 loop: CASSFGQGYTEAFF. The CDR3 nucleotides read TGTGCCAGCAGCTTCGGCCAGGGGTACACTGAAGCTTTCTTT.

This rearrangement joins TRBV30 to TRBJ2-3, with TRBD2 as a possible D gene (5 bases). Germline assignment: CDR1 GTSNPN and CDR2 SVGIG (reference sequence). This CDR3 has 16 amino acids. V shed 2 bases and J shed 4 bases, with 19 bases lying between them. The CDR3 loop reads CAWSLPMGSDSDTQYF. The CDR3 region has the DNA TGTGCCTGGAGTCTCCCAATGGGGAGCGATTCAGATACGCAGTATTTT.

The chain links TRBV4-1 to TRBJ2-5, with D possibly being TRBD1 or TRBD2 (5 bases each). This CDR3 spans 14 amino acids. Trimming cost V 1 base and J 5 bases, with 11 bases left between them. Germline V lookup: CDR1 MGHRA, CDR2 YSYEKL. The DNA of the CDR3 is TGCGCCAGCAGCCAAGCAGTAGGGGAGGAGACCCAGTACTTC. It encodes CASSQAVGEETQYF.

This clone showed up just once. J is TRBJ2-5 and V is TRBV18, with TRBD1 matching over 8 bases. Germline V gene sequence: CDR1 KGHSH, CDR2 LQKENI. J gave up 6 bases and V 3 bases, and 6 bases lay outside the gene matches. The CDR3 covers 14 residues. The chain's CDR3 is CASSPGTGGQTQYF. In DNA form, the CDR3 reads TGTGCCAGCTCACCGGGAACAGGGGGACAGACCCAGTACTTC. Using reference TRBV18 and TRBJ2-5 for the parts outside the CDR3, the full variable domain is NAGVMQNPRHLVRRRGQEARLRCSPMKGHSHVYWYRQLPEEGLKFMVYLQKENIIDESGMPKERFSAEFPKEGPSILRIQQVVRGDSAAYFCASSPGTGGQTQYFGPGTRLLVL.

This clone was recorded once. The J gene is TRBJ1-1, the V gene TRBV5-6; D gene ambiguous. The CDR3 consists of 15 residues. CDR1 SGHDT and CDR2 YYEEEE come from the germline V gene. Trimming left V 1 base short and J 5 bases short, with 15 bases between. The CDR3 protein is CASSLYQTTGTEAFF. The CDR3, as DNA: TGTGCCAGCAGCTTGTACCAGACGACCGGGACTGAAGCTTTCTTT.

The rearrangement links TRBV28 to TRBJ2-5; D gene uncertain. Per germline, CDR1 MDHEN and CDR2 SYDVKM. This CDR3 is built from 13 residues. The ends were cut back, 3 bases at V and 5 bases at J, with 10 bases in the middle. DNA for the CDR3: TGTGCCAGCAGTTTTGACAATCAGGAGACCCAGTACTTC. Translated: CASSFDNQETQYF.